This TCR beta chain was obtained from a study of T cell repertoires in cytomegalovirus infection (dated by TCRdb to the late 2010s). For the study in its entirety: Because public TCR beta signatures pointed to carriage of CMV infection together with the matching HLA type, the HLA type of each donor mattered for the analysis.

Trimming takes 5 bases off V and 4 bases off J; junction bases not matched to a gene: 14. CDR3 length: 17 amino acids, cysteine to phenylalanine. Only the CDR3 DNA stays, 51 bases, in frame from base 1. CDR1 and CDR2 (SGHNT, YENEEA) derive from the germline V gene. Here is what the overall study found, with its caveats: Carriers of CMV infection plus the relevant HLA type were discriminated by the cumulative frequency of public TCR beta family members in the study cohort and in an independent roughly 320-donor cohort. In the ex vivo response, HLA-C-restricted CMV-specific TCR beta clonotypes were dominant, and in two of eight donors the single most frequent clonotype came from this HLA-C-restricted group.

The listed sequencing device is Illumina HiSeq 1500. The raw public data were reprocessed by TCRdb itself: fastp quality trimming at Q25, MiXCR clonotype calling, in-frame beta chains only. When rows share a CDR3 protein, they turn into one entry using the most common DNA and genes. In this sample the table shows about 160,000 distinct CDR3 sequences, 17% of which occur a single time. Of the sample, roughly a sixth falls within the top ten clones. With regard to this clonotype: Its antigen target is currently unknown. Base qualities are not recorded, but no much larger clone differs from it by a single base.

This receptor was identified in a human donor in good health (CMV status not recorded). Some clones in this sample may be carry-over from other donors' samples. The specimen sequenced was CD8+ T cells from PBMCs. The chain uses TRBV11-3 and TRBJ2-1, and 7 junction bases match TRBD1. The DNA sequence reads TGTGCCAGCAGCCGAGGGGAAGGGACAGCACTTTACAATGAGCAGTTCTTC. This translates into CASSRGEGTALYNEQFF.